In its sample, the clone carrying this T cell receptor (beta chain) was seen many times. Its antigen is not known. The CDR3 runs 15 residues. Trimming shortened V by 1 base and J by 3 bases, and 12 bases separated the two germline ends. Germline V CDR1 and CDR2: SGHTA, FQGNSA. This entry comes from a study of T cell repertoires in cytomegalovirus infection. For the study at large: TCR beta signatures that were public indicated CMV infection and matching HLA type.

TCRdb fed the reads into MiXCR, producing one record per CDR3 protein. The sample gives about 300,000 distinct CDR3 sequences, roughly 24% of which show up once; about 15% is in the top ten. Study-wide results and caveats: The cumulative frequency of public TCR beta families distinguished individuals who carried CMV together with the relevant HLA. In two of eight donors, the top clonotype was HLA-C-restricted CMV-specific.

Material for sequencing was PBMCs. The receptor's source is a human donor in good health (CMV status not recorded). Some clones in this sample may be carry-over from other donors' samples. The chain links TRBV7-2 to TRBJ1-2; D gene unclear. CDR3 bases: TGTGCCAGCAGCTTAGGTTCCACGGATTACTATGGCTACACCTTC. Translating gives CASSLGSTDYYGYTF. The full variable domain, completed using reference TRBV7-2 and TRBJ1-2, is GAGVSQSPSNKVTEKGKDVELRCDPISGHTALYWYRQSLGQGLEFLIYFQGNSAPDKSGLPSDRFSAERTGGSVSTLTIQRTQQEDSAVYLCASSLGSTDYYGYTFGSGTRLTVV.